This T cell receptor beta chain was sequenced in a study of blood T cell repertoires in COVID-19. Looking at the study overall: Material from acute and convalescent COVID-19 was sourced from the United States, Italy and Spain. PBMCs, B-cell-depleted T cells, or T cells were the source of the cDNA or gDNA that made up the material.

The CDR3 runs to 18 residues. V lost 7 bases to trimming and J lost 1 base; unmatched junction nucleotides: 16. Germline CDR1 is LNHDA and CDR2 is SQIVND (reference sequence). The authors' processing: Reference gene primer amplification in the assay estimated nucleated cell counts. Clones were read by immunoSEQ multiplex PCR, and TCRdb kept only the in-frame ones, dropping some. The V and J calls and clone size are taken from that table; D and trimming were inferred from the DNA. Of around 240,000 clones in the sample, 85% were seen once. Sequenced input: peripheral blood. This sequence originates from a man aged 35-49 years with acute or convalescent COVID-19. V usage is TRBV19 and J usage is TRBJ1-1, with 9 bases lining up with TRBD1. CDR3 sequence reads: CASTSGTGFFRSNTEAFF. The CDR3 DNA reads as TGTGCCAGTACGTCCGGGACAGGGTTTTTTCGGTCGAACACTGAAGCTTTCTTT.